This TCR beta chain was captured in a study of shared clonotypes between healthy human individuals (dated by TCRdb to 2020 to 2022). Looking at the study overall: The cohort included a few men and a couple of women between 18 and 49 years of age. For each donor, CD4 naive and CD4 memory were each given three plates, CD8 naive was given two plates, and CD8 memory was given one plate. To estimate repertoire size and how much clonotypes are shared between individuals, the study performed deep sequencing of blood TCR repertoires from about 5 healthy adults. To increase sequencing depth and limit assay-specific biases, TCR repertoire library preparation and sequencing were carried out by different laboratories using diverse techniques. Leukapheresis yielded between about 0.8 and 8.9 billion PBMCs per donor.

On this clone: The specificity of this receptor is unknown. Base-call qualities are not available, and no considerably larger clone is one nucleotide away.

Using the deep immunoSEQ assay, TCR CDR3 regions were amplified from genomic DNA by multiplex PCR. For each cell subset, the extracted genomic DNA was distributed evenly across all wells of several immunoSEQ 96-well plates, and each plate served as one replicate. Each replicate PCR for sorted subsets received around 200 ng genomic DNA, equal to about 30,000 T cell genomes. Purified libraries were measured with a Qubit 3.0 fluorometer, size-checked on a Bioanalyzer 2100, and measured again with the KAPA Library Quantification kit. A separate single-read 150-cycle Illumina NextSeq 550 flow cell was used to sequence each immunoSEQ 96-well plate. In the source study's methods: Because the immunoSEQ output included only junctional sequences and no quality scores, the filtering could not be the same as the filtering used for full-length reads. Sequences were annotated with PyIR, a Python wrapper for IgBLAST v1.9, using IMGT germline references to assign V/J genes and CDR3. Reads with weak V/J assignments (E-value above 1e-6), missing CDR3, stop codons, out-of-frame junctions, or ambiguous translated residues were removed. V3J clonotypes were defined as sequences sharing an identical inferred V gene, J gene, and CDR3 amino acid sequence. To compute the percentage overlap between repertoires, the number of shared unique clonotypes was divided by the size of the smaller repertoire. RTK rarefaction, the Chao1 estimator, and Recon v2.1 estimates of unobserved clonotypes were used to assess repertoire richness. For all TCRbeta clonotypes obtained by the gDNA method from a handful of donors, generation probabilities were computed with OLGA. Sourced from immuneACCESS, this table was stored by TCRdb with only in-frame sequences that have V and J called. A share of the clones is absent; for the studies checked, an unresolved V gene accounts for under half, and the remainder has no known explanation. D and trimming come from the DNA, and the V and J calls and clone size come from that table. The table for this sample lists about 2 million clones; 95% of them were counted only once. More than 0.1% of the sample rests with the top ten.

Donors were healthy HIV-negative adults with no recently reported acute infections or vaccinations. All donors were Caucasian adults living in Nashville, Tennessee, USA. CD4+ T cells were enriched by magnetic negative selection; naive cells were then positively selected on CD45RA, and the negative fraction formed the memory subset. After blood collection by leukapheresis, PBMCs were isolated using Ficoll-Histopaque density gradient centrifugation and then cryopreserved in the vapor phase of liquid nitrogen. Analytical flow cytometry was used to check the purity and quantity of every magnetically sorted T cell population. Genomic DNA was isolated from every sorted fraction and measured by UV absorbance on a Nanodrop 2000c. Including the terminal cysteine and phenylalanine, the CDR3 comprises 14 residues. The retained sequence is limited to the CDR3, 42 bases, with the frame set at the first base. The junction carries 5 bases between V and J, which are trimmed by 2 bases and 0 bases respectively. CDR1 and CDR2, looked up from the germline V gene (reference sequence), are MNHNY and SVGAGI.

Paper-wide results and their limitations: When a few donors were compared, the shared fraction of clonotypes was about 5.4% for naive CD4, about 4% for naive CD8, 2% to 2.5% for memory CD4, and approximately 0.4% for memory CD8. Pairwise subsampling led to the expectation that sequencing depth would affect the degree of clonotype sharing among donors. Compared with non-shared clonotypes, the clonotypes found in all four sorted-subset donors had higher generation probabilities. The small number of donors limited the genetic and exposure-history diversity represented. Only blood was sampled, and tissue TCR repertoires likely differ from those in blood. Naive subsets generally had larger estimated clonotype richness than memory subsets. Incomplete sequencing was indicated by rarefaction of sorted-subset datasets, despite the large sequencing depth.

Sequencing was performed on naive CD4+ T cells sorted from blood. According to the study, the label for this sample's cell subset or site signals: CD45RA+ positively selected. The TCR was taken from a man aged 18 to 30 in good health. The chain joins TRBV6-6 to TRBJ1-5; no confident D gene assignment can be made. The CDR3 reads CASSYIGSNQPQHF. Read as DNA, the sequence is TGTGCCAGCAGTTACATCGGTAGCAATCAGCCCCAGCATTTT.